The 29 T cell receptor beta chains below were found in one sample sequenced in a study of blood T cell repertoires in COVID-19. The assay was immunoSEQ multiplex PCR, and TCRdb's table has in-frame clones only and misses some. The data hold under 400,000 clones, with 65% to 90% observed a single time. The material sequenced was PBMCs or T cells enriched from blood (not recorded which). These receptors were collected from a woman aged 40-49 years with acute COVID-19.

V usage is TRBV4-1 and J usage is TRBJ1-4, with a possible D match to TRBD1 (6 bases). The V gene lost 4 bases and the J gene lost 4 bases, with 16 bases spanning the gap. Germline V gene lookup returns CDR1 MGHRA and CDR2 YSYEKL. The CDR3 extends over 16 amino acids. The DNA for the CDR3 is TGCGCCAGCAGCCCCAGGGGCCGGACAGATAATGAAAAACTGTTTTTT. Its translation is CASSPRGRTDNEKLFF.

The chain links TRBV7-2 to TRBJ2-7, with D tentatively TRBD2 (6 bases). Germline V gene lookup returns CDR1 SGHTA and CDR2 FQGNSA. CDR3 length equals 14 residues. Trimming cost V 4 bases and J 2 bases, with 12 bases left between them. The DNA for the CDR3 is TGTGCCAGCAGCTCTAGGAGGGGAACCTACGAGCAGTACTTC. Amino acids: CASSSRRGTYEQYF.

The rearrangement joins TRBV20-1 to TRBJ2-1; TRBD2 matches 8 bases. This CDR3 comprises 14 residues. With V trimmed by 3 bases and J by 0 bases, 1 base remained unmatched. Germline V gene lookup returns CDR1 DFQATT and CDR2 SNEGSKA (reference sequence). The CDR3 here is CSASSGDSYNEQFF. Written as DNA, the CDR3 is TGCAGTGCTAGTAGCGGGGACTCCTACAATGAGCAGTTCTTC.

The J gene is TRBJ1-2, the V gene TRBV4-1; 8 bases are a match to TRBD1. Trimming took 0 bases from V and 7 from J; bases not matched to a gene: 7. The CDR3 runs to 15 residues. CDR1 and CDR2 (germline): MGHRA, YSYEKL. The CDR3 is CASSQESTGELGYTF. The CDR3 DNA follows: TGCGCCAGCAGCCAAGAGTCGACAGGGGAACTTGGCTACACCTTC.

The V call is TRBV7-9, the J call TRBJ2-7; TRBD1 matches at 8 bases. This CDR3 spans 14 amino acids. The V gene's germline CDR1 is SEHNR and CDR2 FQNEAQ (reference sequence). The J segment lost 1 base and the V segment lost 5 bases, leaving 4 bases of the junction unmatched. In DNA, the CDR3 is TGTGCCAGCAGCGATGGACAGGGATCCTACGAGCAGTACTTC. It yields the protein CASSDGQGSYEQYF.

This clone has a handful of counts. The CDR3 DNA follows: TGTGCCAGCAGGGCTTTGAAGGGGGCGCGGTATGGCTACACCTTC. Translating gives CASRALKGARYGYTF. The chain has TRBV6-5 and TRBJ1-2; 7 bases align to TRBD1. The V gene's germline CDR1 is MNHEY and CDR2 SVGAGI. The CDR3 runs to 15 residues. The V and J ends lost 6 bases and 5 bases, in that order; junction bases with no gene match: 12.

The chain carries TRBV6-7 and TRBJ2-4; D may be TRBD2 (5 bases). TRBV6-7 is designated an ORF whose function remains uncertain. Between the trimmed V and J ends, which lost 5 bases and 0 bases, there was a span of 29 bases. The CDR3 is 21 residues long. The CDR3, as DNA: TGTGCCAGCAGTCATAGCCGGGGATTTGAGGGTCCCCCTCGAGCCAAAAACATTCAGTACTTC. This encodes CASSHSRGFEGPPRAKNIQYF.

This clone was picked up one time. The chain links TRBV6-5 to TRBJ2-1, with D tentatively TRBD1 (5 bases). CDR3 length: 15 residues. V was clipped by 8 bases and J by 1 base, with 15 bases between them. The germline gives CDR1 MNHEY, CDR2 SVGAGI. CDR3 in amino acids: CASCGSPGSYNEQFF. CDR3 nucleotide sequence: TGTGCCAGCTGCGGCAGCCCAGGGTCCTACAATGAGCAGTTCTTC.

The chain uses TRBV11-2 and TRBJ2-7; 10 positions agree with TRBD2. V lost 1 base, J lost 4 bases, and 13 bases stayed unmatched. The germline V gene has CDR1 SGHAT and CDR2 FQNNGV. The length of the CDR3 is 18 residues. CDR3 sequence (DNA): TGTGCCAGCAGCTTAGGTGGCCTAGCGGGAGCCCGGGGTTACGAGCAGTACTTC. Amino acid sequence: CASSLGGLAGARGYEQYF.

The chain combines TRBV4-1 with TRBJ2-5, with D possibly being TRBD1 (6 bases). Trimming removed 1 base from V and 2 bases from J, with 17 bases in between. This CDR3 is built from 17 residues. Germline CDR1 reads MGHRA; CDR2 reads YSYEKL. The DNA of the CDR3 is TGCGCCAGCAGCCAAGGGTGGGCCGCAGGACAGCAAGAGACCCAGTACTTC. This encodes CASSQGWAAGQQETQYF.

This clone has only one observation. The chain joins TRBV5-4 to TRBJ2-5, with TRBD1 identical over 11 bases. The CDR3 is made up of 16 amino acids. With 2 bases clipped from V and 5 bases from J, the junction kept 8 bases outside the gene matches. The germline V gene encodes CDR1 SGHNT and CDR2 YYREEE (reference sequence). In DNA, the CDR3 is TGTGCCAGCAGCTTAGTCCCGGGACAGGGGGACGAGACCCAGTACTTC. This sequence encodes CASSLVPGQGDETQYF.

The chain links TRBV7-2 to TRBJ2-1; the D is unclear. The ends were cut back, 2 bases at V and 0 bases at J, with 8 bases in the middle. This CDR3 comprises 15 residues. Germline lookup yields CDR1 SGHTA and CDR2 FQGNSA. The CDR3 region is CASSLTPSSYNEQFF. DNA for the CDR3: TGTGCCAGCAGCTTAACTCCTAGCTCCTACAATGAGCAGTTCTTC.

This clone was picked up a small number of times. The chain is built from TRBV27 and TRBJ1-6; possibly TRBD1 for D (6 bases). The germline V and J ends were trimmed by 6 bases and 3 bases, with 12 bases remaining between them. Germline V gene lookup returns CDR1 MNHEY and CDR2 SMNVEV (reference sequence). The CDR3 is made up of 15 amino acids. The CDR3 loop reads CASRHGGLYNSPLHF. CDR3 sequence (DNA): TGTGCCAGCAGGCACGGGGGGCTCTATAATTCACCCCTCCACTTT.

Here the CDR3 DNA reads TGTGCCAGCAGCTTGAGCCCCGGGACAGGGAAAGAACTGTTTTTT. Translating it yields CASSLSPGTGKELFF. The genes are TRBV5-6 and TRBJ1-4; TRBD1 agrees at 9 bases. The V gene end was trimmed by 1 base and the J gene end by 12 bases; junction bases not matched to a gene: 10. There are 15 residues in the CDR3. CDR1 is SGHDT and CDR2 is YYEEEE in the germline V gene. The full variable domain, with the rest looked up from reference TRBV5-6 and TRBJ1-4, is DAGVTQSPTHLIKTRGQQVTLRCSPKSGHDTVSWYQQALGQGPQFIFQYYEEEERQRGNFPDRFSGHQFPNYSSELNVNALLLGDSALYLCASSLSPGTGKELFFGSGTQLSVL.

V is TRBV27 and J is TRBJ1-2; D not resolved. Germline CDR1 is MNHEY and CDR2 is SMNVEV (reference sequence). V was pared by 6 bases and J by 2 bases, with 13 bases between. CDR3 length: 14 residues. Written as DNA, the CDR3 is TGTGCCAGCAGGGCTTTAGACAAGAACTATGGCTACACCTTC. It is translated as CASRALDKNYGYTF.

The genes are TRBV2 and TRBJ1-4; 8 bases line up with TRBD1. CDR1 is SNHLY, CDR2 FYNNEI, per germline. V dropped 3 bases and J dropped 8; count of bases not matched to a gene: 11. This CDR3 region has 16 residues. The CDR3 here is CASSDSQDRAGEKLFF. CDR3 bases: TGTGCCAGCAGTGACTCCCAGGACAGGGCGGGGGAAAAACTGTTTTTT.

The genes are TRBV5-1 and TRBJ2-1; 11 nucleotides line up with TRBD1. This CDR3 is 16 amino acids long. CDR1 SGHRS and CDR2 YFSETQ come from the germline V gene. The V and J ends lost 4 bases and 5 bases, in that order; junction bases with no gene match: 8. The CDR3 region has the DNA TGCGCCAGCAGCCATTACGGGGACAGGGGGGACAATGAGCAGTTCTTC. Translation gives CASSHYGDRGDNEQFF.

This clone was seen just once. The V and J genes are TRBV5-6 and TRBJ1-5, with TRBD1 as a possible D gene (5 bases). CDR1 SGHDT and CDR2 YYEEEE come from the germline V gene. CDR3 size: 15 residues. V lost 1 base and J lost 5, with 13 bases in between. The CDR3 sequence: CASSLTPRADQPQHF. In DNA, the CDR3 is TGTGCCAGCAGCTTGACCCCCAGGGCGGATCAGCCCCAGCATTTT.

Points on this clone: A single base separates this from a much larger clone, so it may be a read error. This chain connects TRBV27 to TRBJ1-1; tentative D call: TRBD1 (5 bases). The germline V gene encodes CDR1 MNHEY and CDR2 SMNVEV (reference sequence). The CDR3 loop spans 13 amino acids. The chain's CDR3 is CASSLGGNTKAFF. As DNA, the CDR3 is TGTGCCAGCAGTTTGGGGGGGAACACTAAAGCTTTCTTT.

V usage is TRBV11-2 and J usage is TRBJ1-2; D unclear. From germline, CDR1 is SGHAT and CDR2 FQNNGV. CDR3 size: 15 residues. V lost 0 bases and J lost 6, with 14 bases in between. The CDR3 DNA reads TGTGCCAGCAGCTTAGATATTTCCAGGTCGGATGGCTACACCTTC. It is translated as CASSLDISRSDGYTF.

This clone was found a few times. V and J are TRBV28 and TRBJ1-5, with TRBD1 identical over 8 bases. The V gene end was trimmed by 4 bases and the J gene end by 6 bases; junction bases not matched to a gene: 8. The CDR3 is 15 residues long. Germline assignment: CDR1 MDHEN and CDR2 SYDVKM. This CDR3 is CASSSGQGAIQPQHF. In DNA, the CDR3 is TGTGCCAGCAGTTCTGGTCAGGGGGCAATTCAGCCCCAGCATTTT. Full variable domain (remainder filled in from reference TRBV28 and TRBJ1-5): DVKVTQSSRYLVKRTGEKVFLECVQDMDHENMFWYRQDPGLGLRLIYFSYDVKMKEKGDIPEGYSVSREKKERFSLILESASTNQTSMYLCASSSGQGAIQPQHFGDGTRLSIL.

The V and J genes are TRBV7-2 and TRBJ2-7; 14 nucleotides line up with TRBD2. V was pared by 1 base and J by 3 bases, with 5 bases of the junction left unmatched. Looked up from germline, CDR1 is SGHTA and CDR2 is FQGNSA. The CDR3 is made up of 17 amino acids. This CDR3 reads CASSLGPGTSGSYEQYF. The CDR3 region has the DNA TGTGCCAGCAGCTTAGGCCCTGGGACTAGCGGGAGCTACGAGCAGTACTTC.

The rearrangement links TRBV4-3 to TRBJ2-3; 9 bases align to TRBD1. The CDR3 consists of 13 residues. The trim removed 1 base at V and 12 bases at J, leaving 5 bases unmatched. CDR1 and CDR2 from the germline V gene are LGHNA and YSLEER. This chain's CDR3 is CASSQGGTGYQYF. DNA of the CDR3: TGCGCCAGCAGCCAAGGAGGGACAGGGTACCAGTATTTT.

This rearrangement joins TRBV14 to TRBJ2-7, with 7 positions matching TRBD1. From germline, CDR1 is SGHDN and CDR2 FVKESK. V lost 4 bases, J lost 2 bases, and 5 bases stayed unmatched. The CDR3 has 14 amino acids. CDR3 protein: CASSPIDRAYEQYF. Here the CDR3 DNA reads TGTGCCAGCAGCCCTATAGACAGGGCCTACGAGCAGTACTTC. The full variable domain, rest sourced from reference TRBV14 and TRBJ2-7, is EAGVTQFPSHSVIEKGQTVTLRCDPISGHDNLYWYRRVMGKEIKFLLHFVKESKQDESGMPNNRFLAERTGGTYSTLKVQPAELEDSGVYFCASSPIDRAYEQYFGPGTRLTVT.

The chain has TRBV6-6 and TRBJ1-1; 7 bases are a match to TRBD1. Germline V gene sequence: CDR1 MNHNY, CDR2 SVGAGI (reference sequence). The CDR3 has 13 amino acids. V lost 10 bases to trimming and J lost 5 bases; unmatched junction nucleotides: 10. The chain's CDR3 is CANRQGMGTEAFF. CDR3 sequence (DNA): TGTGCCAACCGACAGGGAATGGGGACTGAAGCTTTCTTT.

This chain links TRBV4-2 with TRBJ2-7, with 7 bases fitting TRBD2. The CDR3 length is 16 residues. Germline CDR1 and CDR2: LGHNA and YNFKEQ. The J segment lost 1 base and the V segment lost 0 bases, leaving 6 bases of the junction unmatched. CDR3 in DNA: TGTGCCAGCAGCCAAGAGGTGGCGGGAGCTTCCTACGAGCAGTACTTC. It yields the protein CASSQEVAGASYEQYF.

The CDR3, as DNA: TGTGCCAGCAGCCGTCCGGACAGAGCTTATGGCTACACCTTC. This translates into CASSRPDRAYGYTF. The V call is TRBV7-2, the J call TRBJ1-2, with TRBD1 as a possible D gene (6 bases). The CDR3 covers 14 residues. Germline V gene sequence: CDR1 SGHTA, CDR2 FQGNSA. The V end was cut by 5 bases, the J end by 5 bases, with 15 bases between.

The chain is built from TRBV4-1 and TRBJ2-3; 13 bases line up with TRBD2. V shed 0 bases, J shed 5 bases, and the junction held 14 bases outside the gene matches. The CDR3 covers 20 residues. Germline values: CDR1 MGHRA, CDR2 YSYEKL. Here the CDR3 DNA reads TGCGCCAGCAGCCAAGATAGTAGACTAGCGGGGGGCCCTTTTAGAGATACGCAGTATTTT. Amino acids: CASSQDSRLAGGPFRDTQYF.

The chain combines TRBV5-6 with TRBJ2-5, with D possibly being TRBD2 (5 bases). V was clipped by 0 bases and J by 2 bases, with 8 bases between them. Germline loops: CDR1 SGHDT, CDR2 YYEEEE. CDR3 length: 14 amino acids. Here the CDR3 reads CASSLGRIQETQYF. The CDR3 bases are TGTGCCAGCAGCTTGGGGAGGATACAAGAGACCCAGTACTTC.